This TCR beta chain was retrieved from a study of OX40 agonist ivuxolimab in advanced cancers. Study-level results: The antigen specificity of the peripheral T cells (those that were expanded) was not determined.

The CDR3 is 17 residues long. Germline assignment: CDR1 SGHAT and CDR2 FQNNGV. The V segment lost 4 bases and the J segment 4 bases; nucleotides outside the gene matches: 13. Profiling relied on immunoSEQ multiplex PCR, and the TCRdb table lists in-frame clones only, not all of them. Of over 90,000 clones listed, 94% are singletons. In the case of this clone: The antigen is unknown.

The clonotype comes from an adult with an advanced solid tumor such as melanoma, head and neck, liver or kidney cancer. The chain employs TRBV11-2 and TRBJ1-2, with 9 nucleotides matching TRBD1. The sequenced sample was CD4+ or CD8+ T cells sorted from blood, obtained in a trial of the OX40 agonist ivuxolimab. CDR3 loop: CASSSSRSGQGSYGYTF. Written as DNA, the CDR3 is TGTGCCAGCAGCTCATCCAGGTCGGGACAGGGTAGCTATGGCTACACCTTC.